A selection of T cell receptor beta chains follows, all from one sample in a study of cytomegalovirus exposure and HLA in healthy donors. Profiled with immunoSEQ multiplex PCR; TCRdb holds only in-frame clones, not every one. The data show approximately 100,000 clones, around 80% seen once. Sample: PBMCs. The receptor source for this set is a man aged 35 to 55 in good health and CMV-seronegative. Each CDR3 is given with its conserved first and last residue. A D gene is named only where the DNA matches it firmly. Rows may omit the clone size; those that give it use once, few, many or a size class.

J,V,size,D,CDR3,DNA
TRBJ1-5,TRBV19,NA,TRBD1,CASRETGGDQPQHF,TGTGCCAGTAGGGAGACAGGGGGCGATCAGCCCCAGCATTTT
TRBJ2-7,TRBV2,NA,TRBD1,CASLGPGQGIYEQYF,TGTGCCTCACTCGGCCCGGGACAGGGGATCTACGAGCAGTACTTC
TRBJ1-6,TRBV5-6,once,NA,CASSLEARRASPLHF,TGTGCCAGCAGCTTGGAAGCAAGGCGGGCTTCACCCCTCCACTTT
TRBJ2-2,TRBV13,NA,NA,CASGLGGNTGELFF,TGTGCCAGCGGATTGGGGGGGAACACCGGGGAGCTGTTTTTT
TRBJ2-3,TRBV7-3,NA,TRBD1,CASSLTGSDTQYF,TGTGCCAGCAGCTTGACAGGGTCAGATACGCAGTATTTT
TRBJ2-2,TRBV2,NA,TRBD2,CASSEQLAGGLSNTGELFF,TGTGCCAGCAGTGAACAGCTAGCGGGGGGGCTATCGAACACCGGGGAGCTGTTTTTT
TRBJ1-1,TRBV4-2,NA,TRBD1,CASSQDGVSTGEAFF,TGTGCCAGCAGCCAAGATGGGGTTTCGACAGGGGAAGCTTTCTTT
TRBJ1-5,TRBV6-1,once,NA,CASSDISRGHQPQHF,TGTGCCAGCAGTGATATTTCCCGAGGGCATCAGCCCCAGCATTTT
TRBJ2-3,TRBV28,NA,NA,CASKHRDASDTQYF,TGTGCCAGCAAACACAGGGACGCTTCGGATACGCAGTATTTT
TRBJ2-7,TRBV11-2,NA,TRBD1,CASSLEGTGIYYEQYF,TGTGCCAGCAGCTTAGAGGGGACAGGGATCTACTACGAGCAGTACTTC
TRBJ2-3,TRBV29-1,NA,TRBD2,CSVDPGGGTDTQYF,TGCAGCGTTGATCCCGGGGGGGGCACAGATACGCAGTATTTT
TRBJ2-1,TRBV27,NA,NA,CASSPSTGVNEQFF,TGTGCCAGCAGTCCCTCGACAGGAGTGAATGAGCAGTTCTTC
TRBJ2-7,TRBV5-1,NA,TRBD2,CASSLAGTSAGEQYF,TGCGCCAGCAGCTTGGCCGGGACTAGCGCAGGCGAGCAGTACTTC
TRBJ2-5,TRBV4-1,NA,NA,CASSQDRTNEETQYF,TGCGCCAGCAGCCAAGATAGGACAAACGAAGAGACCCAGTACTTC
TRBJ1-3,TRBV11-2,NA,TRBD1,CASSWRTGGGGGNTIYF,TGTGCCAGCAGCTGGCGAACAGGGGGCGGAGGTGGAAACACCATATATTTT
TRBJ2-2,TRBV6-1,NA,TRBD2,CASSESGGVRELFF,TGTGCCAGCAGTGAATCCGGGGGGGTTCGGGAGCTGTTTTTT
TRBJ1-6,TRBV11-2,NA,NA,CASSQQGLGNSPLHF,TGTGCCAGCAGTCAGCAGGGATTGGGGAATTCACCCCTCCACTTT
TRBJ1-1,TRBV9,NA,NA,CASSVAGRVPTEAFF,TGTGCCAGCAGCGTAGCTGGCAGGGTCCCCACTGAAGCTTTCTTT
TRBJ1-6,TRBV6-9,NA,TRBD1,CASRGTGMSSYNSPLHF,TGTGCCAGCAGGGGGACAGGGATGAGCTCCTATAATTCACCCCTCCACTTT
TRBJ2-3,TRBV7-8,NA,NA,CASSLGRVADTQYF,TGTGCCAGCAGCTTGGGCCGCGTGGCGGATACGCAGTATTTT
TRBJ2-3,TRBV27,NA,TRBD1,CASSPGQGGSTDTQYF,TGTGCCAGCAGTCCCGGACAGGGGGGATCCACAGATACGCAGTATTTT
TRBJ2-7,TRBV6-1,NA,TRBD2,CASSESGRGHEQYF,TGTGCCAGCAGTGAGTCCGGGAGGGGACACGAGCAGTACTTC
TRBJ2-1,TRBV7-2,NA,NA,CASRPGSYNEQFF,TGTGCCAGCAGACCGGGTTCCTACAATGAGCAGTTCTTC
TRBJ2-4,TRBV11-1,NA,NA,CASSLNRIAKNIQYF,TGTGCCAGCAGCTTAAACAGGATAGCCAAAAACATTCAGTACTTC
TRBJ2-1,TRBV4-3,many,TRBD1,CASSQGYRGFYNEQFF,TGCGCCAGCAGCCAAGGATACAGGGGGTTCTACAATGAGCAGTTCTTC
TRBJ2-2,TRBV10-3,NA,NA,CAISDVGRGNTGELFF,TGTGCCATCAGTGATGTGGGGCGGGGGAACACCGGGGAGCTGTTTTTT
TRBJ1-6,TRBV2,few,NA,CASRGRGYSSPLHF,TGTGCCAGCAGGGGCAGGGGATATTCTTCACCCCTCCACTTT
TRBJ1-1,TRBV5-1,NA,NA,CASSPGGMNTEAFF,TGCGCCAGCAGCCCGGGAGGGATGAACACTGAAGCTTTCTTT
TRBJ1-6,TRBV27,NA,NA,CASSLYTGAGDNSPLHF,TGTGCCAGCAGTTTATATACTGGGGCAGGAGATAATTCACCCCTCCACTTT
TRBJ1-2,TRBV10-3,NA,NA,CAISESGVPNYGYTF,TGTGCCATCAGTGAGTCGGGAGTTCCTAACTATGGCTACACCTTC
TRBJ1-1,TRBV7-2,once,NA,CASSFNRLNTEAFF,TGTGCCAGCAGCTTTAACAGACTGAACACTGAAGCTTTCTTT
TRBJ1-1,TRBV4-3,NA,TRBD1,CASSQTGTGARGTEAFF,TGCGCCAGCAGCCAAACCGGGACAGGGGCTCGGGGGACTGAAGCTTTCTTT
TRBJ2-1,TRBV2,NA,TRBD2,CASRRLASVFGQFF,TGTGCCAGCAGGAGACTAGCGTCCGTCTTTGGGCAGTTCTTC
TRBJ1-4,TRBV9,NA,TRBD1,CASSASTRTGRNEKLFF,TGTGCCAGCAGCGCTTCCACCAGGACAGGTCGGAATGAAAAACTGTTTTTT
TRBJ2-7,TRBV27,NA,TRBD1,CASSSSGGSVYEQYF,TGTGCCAGCAGTTCCTCAGGGGGCTCTGTCTACGAGCAGTACTTC
TRBJ1-6,TRBV5-1,NA,NA,CASSLAGNSPLHF,TGCGCCAGCAGCTTGGCGGGTAATTCACCCCTCCACTTT
TRBJ2-7,TRBV11-2,NA,TRBD1,CASSLFARGQGEQYF,TGTGCCAGCAGCTTATTTGCCAGGGGGCAAGGCGAGCAGTACTTC
TRBJ1-1,TRBV7-8,NA,NA,CASSPRSRASGTEAFF,TGTGCCAGCAGCCCACGTTCCAGGGCGTCAGGCACTGAAGCTTTCTTT
TRBJ1-1,TRBV19,few,NA,CASTARGGFAEAFF,TGTGCCAGTACGGCACGGGGGGGCTTCGCTGAAGCTTTCTTT
TRBJ1-2,TRBV6-1,NA,NA,CASSEAGGRTNGYTF,TGTGCCAGCAGTGAAGCGGGAGGCAGGACAAATGGCTACACCTTC
TRBJ2-2,TRBV10-1,NA,NA,CASTVGQNTGELFF,TGCGCCAGCACAGTTGGGCAGAACACCGGGGAGCTGTTTTTT
TRBJ1-6,TRBV5-1,NA,TRBD1,CASSLAGGTSPLHF,TGCGCCAGCAGCTTGGCAGGGGGCACGTCACCCCTCCACTTT
TRBJ1-1,TRBV2,NA,NA,CATRGPGAYGEAFF,TGTGCCACCAGAGGCCCAGGGGCCTACGGTGAAGCTTTCTTT
TRBJ2-2,TRBV7-2,NA,NA,CASSLIRGGELFF,TGTGCCAGCAGCTTAATTCGGGGCGGGGAGCTGTTTTTT
TRBJ2-7,TRBV27,NA,NA,CASSPLGAGLYEQYF,TGTGCCAGCAGTCCCCTAGGGGCCGGGCTCTACGAGCAGTACTTC
TRBJ1-6,TRBV4-2,few,TRBD1,CASSPSTGAADFDNSPLHF,TGTGCCAGCAGCCCCAGCACAGGGGCAGCTGACTTTGATAATTCACCCCTCCACTTT
TRBJ2-6,TRBV7-9,NA,NA,CAGSFVVGANVLTF,TGTGCCGGCAGCTTTGTAGTTGGGGCCAACGTCCTGACTTTC
TRBJ2-7,TRBV4-3,NA,NA,CASSQERGEQYF,TGCGCCAGCAGCCAAGAAAGGGGCGAGCAGTACTTC
TRBJ2-1,TRBV5-1,NA,NA,CASSPAGAYNEQFF,TGCGCCAGCAGCCCGGCGGGTGCGTACAATGAGCAGTTCTTC
TRBJ2-5,TRBV18,NA,NA,CASSRRGETQYF,TGTGCCAGCTCACGCCGGGGGGAGACCCAGTACTTC
TRBJ2-7,TRBV18,NA,TRBD1,CASSPGTEYEQYF,TGTGCCAGCTCACCAGGGACAGAGTACGAGCAGTACTTC
TRBJ2-2,TRBV9,NA,TRBD2,CASSPWGAGGHTGELFF,TGTGCCAGCAGCCCGTGGGGTGCGGGGGGACACACCGGGGAGCTGTTTTTT